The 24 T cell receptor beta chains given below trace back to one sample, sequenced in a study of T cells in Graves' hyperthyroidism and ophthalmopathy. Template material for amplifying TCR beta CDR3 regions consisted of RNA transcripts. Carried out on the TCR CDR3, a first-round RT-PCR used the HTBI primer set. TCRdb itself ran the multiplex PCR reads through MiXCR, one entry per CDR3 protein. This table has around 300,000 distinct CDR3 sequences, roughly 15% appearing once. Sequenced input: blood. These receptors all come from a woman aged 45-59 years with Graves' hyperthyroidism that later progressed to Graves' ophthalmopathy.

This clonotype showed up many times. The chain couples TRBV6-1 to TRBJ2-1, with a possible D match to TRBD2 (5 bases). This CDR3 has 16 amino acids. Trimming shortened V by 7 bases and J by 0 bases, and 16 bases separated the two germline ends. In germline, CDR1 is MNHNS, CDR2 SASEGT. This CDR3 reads CASIAPGFSSYNEQFF. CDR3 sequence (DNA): TGTGCCAGCATCGCCCCGGGGTTTAGCTCCTACAATGAGCAGTTCTTC.

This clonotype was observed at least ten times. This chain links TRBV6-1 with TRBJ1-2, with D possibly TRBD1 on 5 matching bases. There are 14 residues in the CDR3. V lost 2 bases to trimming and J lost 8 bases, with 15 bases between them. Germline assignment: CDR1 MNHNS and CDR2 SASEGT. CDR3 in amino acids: CASSERGARDGYTF. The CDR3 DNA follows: TGTGCCAGCAGTGAACGAGGGGCACGAGACGGCTACACCTTC.

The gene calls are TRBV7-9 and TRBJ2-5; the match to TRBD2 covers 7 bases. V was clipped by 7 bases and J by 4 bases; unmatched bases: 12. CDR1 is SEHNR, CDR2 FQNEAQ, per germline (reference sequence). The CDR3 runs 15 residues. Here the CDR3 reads CASKPAGAGAETQYF. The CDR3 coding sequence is TGTGCCAGCAAACCAGCTGGGGCGGGAGCAGAGACCCAGTACTTC.

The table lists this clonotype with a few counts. DNA for the CDR3: TGTGCCAGCAGTAATGGACAAACCTATAATTCACCCCTCCACTTT. Translation: CASSNGQTYNSPLHF. The rearrangement uses TRBV7-9 and TRBJ1-6, with D possibly being TRBD1 (5 bases). The CDR3 covers 15 residues. Deletions cut 6 bases from V and 2 bases from J, with 11 bases between. Germline-derived CDR1 and CDR2 are SEHNR and FQNEAQ (reference sequence).

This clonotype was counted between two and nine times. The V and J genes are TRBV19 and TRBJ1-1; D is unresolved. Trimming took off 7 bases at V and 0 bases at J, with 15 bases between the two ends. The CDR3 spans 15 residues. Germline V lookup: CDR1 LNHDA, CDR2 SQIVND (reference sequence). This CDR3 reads CASKADPTLNTEAFF. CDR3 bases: TGTGCCAGTAAGGCAGACCCTACTTTGAACACTGAAGCTTTCTTT. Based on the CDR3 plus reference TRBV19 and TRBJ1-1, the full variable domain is DGGITQSPKYLFRKEGQNVTLSCEQNLNHDAMYWYRQDPGQGLRLIYYSQIVNDFQKGDIAEGYSVSREKKESFPLTVTSAQKNPTAFYLCASKADPTLNTEAFFGQGTRLTVV.

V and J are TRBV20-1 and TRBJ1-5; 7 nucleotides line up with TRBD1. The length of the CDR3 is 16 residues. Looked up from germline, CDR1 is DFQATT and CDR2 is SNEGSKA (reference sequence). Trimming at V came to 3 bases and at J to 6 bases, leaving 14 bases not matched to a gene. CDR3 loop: CSARGITGEPGQPQHF. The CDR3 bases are TGCAGTGCTAGGGGCATCACAGGGGAACCCGGTCAGCCCCAGCATTTT.

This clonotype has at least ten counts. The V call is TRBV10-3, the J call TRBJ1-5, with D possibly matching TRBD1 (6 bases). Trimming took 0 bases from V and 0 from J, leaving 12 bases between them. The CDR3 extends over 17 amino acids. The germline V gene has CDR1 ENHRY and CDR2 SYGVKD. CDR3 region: CAISESQGRNSNQPQHF. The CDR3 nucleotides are TGTGCCATCAGTGAGTCGCAGGGGCGAAATAGCAATCAGCCCCAGCATTTT.

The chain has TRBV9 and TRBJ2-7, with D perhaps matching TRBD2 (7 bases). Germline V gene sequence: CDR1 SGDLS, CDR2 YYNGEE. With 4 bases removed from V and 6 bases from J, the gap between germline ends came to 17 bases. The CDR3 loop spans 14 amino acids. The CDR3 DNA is TGTGCCAGCAGCAGAGGGGGGGTTTCGGTCGAGCAGTACTTC. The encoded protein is CASSRGGVSVEQYF.

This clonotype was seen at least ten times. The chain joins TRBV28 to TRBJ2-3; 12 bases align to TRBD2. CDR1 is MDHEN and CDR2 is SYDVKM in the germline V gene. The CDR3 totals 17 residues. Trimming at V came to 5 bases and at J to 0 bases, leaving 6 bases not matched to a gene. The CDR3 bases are TGTGCCAGCAGTGCTGGGACTAGCGGGTTAAGCACAGATACGCAGTATTTT. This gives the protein CASSAGTSGLSTDTQYF.

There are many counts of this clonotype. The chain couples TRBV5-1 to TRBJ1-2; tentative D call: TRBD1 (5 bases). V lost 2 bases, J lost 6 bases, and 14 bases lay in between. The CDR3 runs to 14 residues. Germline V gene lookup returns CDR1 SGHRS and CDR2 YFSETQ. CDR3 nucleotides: TGCGCCAGCAGCTTATGGTCAGGGTGGGATGGCTACACCTTC. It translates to CASSLWSGWDGYTF. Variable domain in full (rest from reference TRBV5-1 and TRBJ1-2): KAGVTQTPRYLIKTRGQQVTLSCSPISGHRSVSWYQQTPGQGLQFLFEYFSETQRNKGNFPGRFSGRQFSNSRSEMNVSTLELGDSALYLCASSLWSGWDGYTFGSGTRLTVV.

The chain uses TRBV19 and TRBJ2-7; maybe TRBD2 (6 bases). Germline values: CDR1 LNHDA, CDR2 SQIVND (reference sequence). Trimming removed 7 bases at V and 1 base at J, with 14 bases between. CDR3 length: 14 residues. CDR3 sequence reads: CASMGTSASYEQYF. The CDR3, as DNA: TGTGCCAGTATGGGGACTTCGGCTTCCTACGAGCAGTACTTC.

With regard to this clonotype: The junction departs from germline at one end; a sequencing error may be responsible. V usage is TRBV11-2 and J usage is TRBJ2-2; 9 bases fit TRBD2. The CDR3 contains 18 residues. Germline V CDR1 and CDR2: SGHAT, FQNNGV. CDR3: CASSLDDAGGTEHRGAVF. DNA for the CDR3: TGTGCCAGCAGCTTAGACGATGCGGGAGGGACCGAACACCGGGGAGCTGTTTTT.

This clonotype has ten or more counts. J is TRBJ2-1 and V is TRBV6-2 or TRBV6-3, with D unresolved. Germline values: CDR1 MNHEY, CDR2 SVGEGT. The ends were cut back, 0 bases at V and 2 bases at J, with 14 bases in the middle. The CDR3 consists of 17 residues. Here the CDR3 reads CASSYSNVRPTYNEQFF. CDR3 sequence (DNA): TGTGCCAGCAGTTACTCGAATGTCAGGCCAACCTACAATGAGCAGTTCTTC.

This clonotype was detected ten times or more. DNA for the CDR3: TGTGCCAGCGGCCCGGGGGGAACTGAAGCTTTCTTT. It is translated as CASGPGGTEAFF. The rearrangement links TRBV12-3 or TRBV12-4 to TRBJ1-1; D possibly corresponds to TRBD1 (5 bases). The CDR3 length is 12 residues. The V end was cut by 8 bases, the J end by 5 bases, with 12 bases between.

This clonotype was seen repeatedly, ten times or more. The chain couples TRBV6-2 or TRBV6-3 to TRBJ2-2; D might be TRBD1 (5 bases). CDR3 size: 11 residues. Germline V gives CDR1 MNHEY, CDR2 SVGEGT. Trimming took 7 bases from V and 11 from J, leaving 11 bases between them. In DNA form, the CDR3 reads TGTGCCAGCAACCAGGGTGTAGAGCTGTTTTTT. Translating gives CASNQGVELFF.

The CDR3 protein is CASSSRNTGKSDTQYF. Written as DNA, the CDR3 is TGTGCCAGCAGCTCACGAAATACAGGGAAGTCAGATACGCAGTATTTT. The chain links TRBV7-9 to TRBJ2-3; TRBD1 is a possible D gene (6 bases). V dropped 4 bases and J dropped 4 bases, with 18 bases sitting between them. The V gene's germline CDR1 is SEHNR and CDR2 FQNEAQ (reference sequence). There are 16 residues in the CDR3.

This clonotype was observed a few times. As DNA, the CDR3 is TGTGCCAGCAGAAGGGGGGGCTCCGGGGAGCTGTTTTTT. Protein product: CASRRGGSGELFF. The chain uses TRBV28 and TRBJ2-2, with D maybe TRBD2 (7 bases). CDR3 length: 13 residues. Trimming stripped 6 bases from V and 6 bases from J, with 11 bases between. The germline gives CDR1 MDHEN, CDR2 SYDVKM.

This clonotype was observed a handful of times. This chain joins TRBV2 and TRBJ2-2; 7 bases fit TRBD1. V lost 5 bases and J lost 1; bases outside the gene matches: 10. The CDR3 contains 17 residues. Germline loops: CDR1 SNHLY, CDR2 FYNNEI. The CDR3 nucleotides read TGTGCCAGCAGTTTCCCACCCCACAGGGGGAACACCGGGGAGCTGTTTTTT. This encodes CASSFPPHRGNTGELFF. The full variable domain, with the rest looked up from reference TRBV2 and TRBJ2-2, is EPEVTQTPSHQVTQMGQEVILRCVPISNHLYFYWYRQILGQKVEFLVSFYNNEISEKSEIFDDQFSVERPDGSNFTLKIRSTKLEDSAMYFCASSFPPHRGNTGELFFGEGSRLTVL.

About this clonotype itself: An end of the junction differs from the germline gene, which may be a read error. The CDR3 is CASSLGGGGTYNEQFF. The DNA for the CDR3 is TGTGCCAGCAGCTTGGGAGGGGGCGGCACCTACAATGAGCAGTTCTTC. The chain carries TRBV5-1 and TRBJ2-1; D could derive from TRBD1 or TRBD2 (7 bases each). CDR1 and CDR2 from the germline V gene are SGHRS and YFSETQ. The CDR3 contains 16 residues.

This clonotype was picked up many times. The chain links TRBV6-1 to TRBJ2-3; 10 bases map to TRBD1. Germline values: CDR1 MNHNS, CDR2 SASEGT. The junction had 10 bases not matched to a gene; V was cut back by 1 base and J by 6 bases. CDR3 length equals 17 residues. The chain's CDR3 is CASSEGTGGLGRDTQYF. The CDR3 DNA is TGTGCCAGCAGTGAAGGGACAGGGGGGCTCGGGAGGGATACGCAGTATTTT.

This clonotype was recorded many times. The CDR3 region is CAWAEGGDYGYTF. For the CDR3, the DNA is TGTGCCTGGGCGGAGGGGGGTGACTATGGCTACACCTTC. V is TRBV30 and J is TRBJ1-2, with D possibly TRBD1 on 6 matching bases. Germline loops: CDR1 GTSNPN, CDR2 SVGIG (reference sequence). The V and J ends lost 5 bases and 3 bases respectively, with 13 bases between them. The CDR3 has 13 residues.

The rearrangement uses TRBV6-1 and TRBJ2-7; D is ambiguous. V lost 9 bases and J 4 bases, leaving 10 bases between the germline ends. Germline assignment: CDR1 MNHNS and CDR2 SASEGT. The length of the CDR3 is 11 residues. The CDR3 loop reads CASGNQYEQYF. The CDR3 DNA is TGTGCCAGTGGCAACCAGTACGAGCAGTACTTC.

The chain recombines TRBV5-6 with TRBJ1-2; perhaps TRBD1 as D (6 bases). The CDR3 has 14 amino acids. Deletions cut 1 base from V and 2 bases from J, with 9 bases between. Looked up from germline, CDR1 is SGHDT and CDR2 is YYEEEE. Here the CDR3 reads CASSLYQGNYGYTF. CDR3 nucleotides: TGTGCCAGCAGCTTGTACCAGGGGAACTATGGCTACACCTTC.

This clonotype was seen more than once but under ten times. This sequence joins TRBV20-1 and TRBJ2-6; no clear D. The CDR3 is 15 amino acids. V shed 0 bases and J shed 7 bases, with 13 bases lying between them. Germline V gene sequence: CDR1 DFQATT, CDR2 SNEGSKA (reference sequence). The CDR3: CSARDRVRPANVLTF. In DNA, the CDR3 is TGCAGTGCTAGAGATAGGGTTAGACCCGCCAACGTCCTGACTTTC.